This entry features one T cell receptor beta chain sequence. Its cognate antigen is unknown. As part of library construction, unique molecular identifiers were attached to individual cDNA molecules. TCRdb itself ran the 5' RACE reads through MiXCR, one entry per CDR3 protein. This repertoire shows about 55,000 distinct CDR3 sequences, around 14% found once; its top ten account for about 9%. These data come from a study of early T cells in non-severe SARS-CoV-2 infection. Study summary: Unsorted whole blood bulk RNA was sequenced, with unpaired chains.

Findings and limits, study-wide: CD4 and private specificities were missed by VDJdb matching, which favored anti-spike CD8 responses.

This specimen consisted of whole blood, obtained at baseline. This TCR came from an adult who was a healthcare worker with PCR-confirmed SARS-CoV-2 infection or an uninfected control (not recorded which).

The CDR3 nucleotides read TGTGCCAGCAGTGACAGCAATGAGCAGTTCTTC. It encodes CASSDSNEQFF. This rearrangement joins TRBV12-3 or TRBV12-4 to TRBJ2-1, with a tentative D call TRBD1 (5 bases). The CDR3 is made up of 11 amino acids. V was shortened by 5 bases and J by 6 bases, with 5 bases between the two germline ends.